The present entry profiles one T cell receptor beta chain with its context. This clone was detected only a few times. There is no known antigen for this receptor. The record has no base qualities; no much larger clone is one base away. The cohort was made up of several hundred healthy bone marrow donors. Cohort members were all nominally healthy when sampled, although unrecorded immune exposures were likely present. The donor was CMV seronegative and was included in the group of a few hundred seronegative cohort members. Each donor provided a peripheral blood sample, and peripheral blood mononuclear cells were used for TCR beta sequencing. Genomic DNA extraction from the blood cell samples was performed with the Qiagen DNeasy Blood Extraction Kit. Taken from the germline V gene, the CDR1 and CDR2 loops are LGHNA and YSLEER. The V end loses 1 base and the J end loses 1 base, and a stretch of 10 bases separates them. The CDR3, from cysteine to phenylalanine, totals 16 residues. Of all the DNA, just the CDR3 is kept, 48 bases in frame from base 1.

This specimen comes from a study of cytomegalovirus exposure and HLA in healthy donors (dated by TCRdb to 2015 to 2018). With respect to the entire study: In an earlier analysis of several hundred of the donors, 250 to 350 Gb of sequence data and 117 million unique TCR beta sequences from 150 million to 200 million T cells were reported. The study aimed to test whether signatures of past pathogen exposure could be identified by cataloging public T cell receptors. Among the approximately 420 genotyped donors, around 81% belonged to the genetic ancestry cluster associated with self-reported Caucasian donors. The T cell repertoires of some 700 subjects were profiled by immunosequencing and related to cytomegalovirus serostatus. Several DR-DQ haplotypes were handled as single units for association and clustering, since linkage in the cohort was strong. Around 320 gigabases of sequencing data and approximately 85 million unique TCR sequences were included in an early release covering around 600 HLA-typed donors. A later analysis re-examined previously published TCR beta repertoires from over 500 donors and added high-resolution HLA genotyping to investigate patterns of TCR occurrence. Rather than using new phenotypic data, the later analysis identified candidate immune exposures from TCR beta sequences and from how often those sequences occurred across donors. A later genetic analysis took genome-wide SNP genotypes for about 55% of the 666 donors and used that subset as a discovery cohort. In addition to the first cohort of 666 subjects, a separate validation cohort of approximately 130 different subjects was used. The study combined high-throughput TCR immunosequencing, statistical association of individual TCRs with disease status, and machine learning to predict cytomegalovirus infection status. An earlier analysis of more than 450 of the donors used high-throughput TCR beta sequencing to judge whether each TCR beta V gene segment behaved as functional or pseudogenic. The number of donors typed differed by locus, with about 620-630 for A, B, C, DRB1 and DQB1, around 500 for DQA1, some 570 for DPA1, and some 470 for DPB1. On average, about 200,000 unique TCR beta nucleotide sequences were sequenced per donor among fewer than 500 genotyped donors of the cohort, with roughly 18% of those sequences being non-productive. All discovery cohort repertoires had been generated using a single sequencing platform. HLA typing covered class I and class II loci at four-digit resolution. Donor age, sex, ethnicity and CMV serostatus were compiled alongside the repertoire data.

Beyond this particular receptor, the publication reports: The classifier was reported to diagnose cytomegalovirus status with high specificity and sensitivity in both the original and validation cohorts. Immune exposure information for the cohort was limited to CMV serostatus. A group of highly shared sequence variants was considered likely to be a technical artifact of the sequencing pipeline. According to a later analysis, most CMV-associated TCR beta chains appeared to be HLA-restricted, and the HLA associations seemed to be driven largely by CMV exposure. HLA typing was unavailable for some donors at each locus, so association tests used only the typed subset. Linkage disequilibrium might explain the correlated functional status among segregating V segments, but an unknown experimental factor could not be excluded. Specific HLA alleles were associated with 15,000 to 20,000 TCR beta sequences at a false discovery rate of 0.05 in a later analysis. According to the authors, the approach could potentially be generalized to other disease states and immunological phenotypes. In a later analysis, HLA-associated TCR beta chains showed more clonal expansion and lower generation probabilities than non-associated chains that were equally common. An earlier analysis of some 590 of the donors showed that most TCR beta V segments appeared in productive rearrangements either about 87% or about 30% of the time, which broadly matched IMGT annotations. When HLA alleles, especially DR and DQ, strongly co-occurred, TCR associations were difficult to assign to individual alleles. Roughly uniform sequencing depth across donors was assumed in presence/absence analyses, although this assumption may not hold. The earlier analysis of approximately 590 of the donors excluded roughly 17 rarely observed V segments, including chromosome 9 orphons, because counts were too low. A further reported finding was that TCR beta sequences accurately predicted the HLA-A and HLA-B alleles for most subjects in the first cohort. V-gene and J-gene trimming of TCR beta chains was associated with a missense DCLRE1C variant in a later genetic analysis, and the association was replicated in an independent cohort. According to a later genetic analysis, donors in an Asian-associated ancestry cluster had fewer N-insertions in productive TCRs than the approximately 700-donor mean. Some IMGT-functional V segments, including TRBV6-2 and TRBV6-3, could not be told apart with the 87-base-pair reads, so those segments were excluded. Across donors, most TCR sequences were observed very rarely, whereas some public TCRs were present in many individuals. In this cohort, only TCR beta chains were sequenced, and detectable features were limited by the absence of alpha or paired-chain data. A later analysis reported that several top co-occurrence clusters appeared linked to parvovirus B19, influenza, CMV and Epstein-Barr virus. A few of the identified cytomegalovirus-associated TCR beta chains were confirmed in vitro to be specific for cytomegalovirus antigens. In a later analysis, TCR association rates were found to vary across HLA loci, with the most associated TCRs seen for DRB1 alleles and the fewest for HLA-C alleles. The study gave a list of under 200 TCR beta chains associated with cytomegalovirus.

Library construction relied on the immunoSEQ multiplex PCR assay. A mixture of 60 forward primers for TCR Vbeta segments and 13 reverse primers for TCR Jbeta segments was used in the multiplex PCR. The CDR3 region of rearranged TCR beta genes was amplified from genomic DNA by a multiplex PCR assay. On the Illumina HiSeq System, the amplified TCR beta libraries were sequenced as 87-base-pair reads. In the original analysis: Across the roughly 600 repertoires, a later analysis counted about 81 million unique TCR beta chains, roughly 11 million of which were shared by at least two donors. A nearest-neighbor algorithm error-corrected the raw reads and collapsed the reads into unique sequences, merging closely related sequences to remove PCR and sequencing errors. V, D and J gene segments were assigned by aligning CDR3 sequences to IMGT reference sequences. Each retained sequence needed at least a six-nucleotide match to both a V gene segment and a J gene segment. A rearrangement counted as productive if the CDR3 had no stop codons and remained in frame with V and J, and every other rearrangement counted as non-productive. CDR3 was defined by IMGT convention, running from the second conserved V-encoded cysteine to the conserved J-encoded phenylalanine. Sequences without an unambiguous match to a single V gene segment were excluded from the earlier analysis of approximately 600 of the donors. An earlier analysis of 587 of the donors called V segments functional above 56.7% productive rearrangements and segregating when the between-donor standard deviation exceeded 5%. A statistical classification framework was built for diagnosing cytomegalovirus status from the catalog of TCR beta chain sequences. V and J gene assignment, in a later analysis, came from comparing TCR nucleotide sequences with IMGT/GENE-DB human TR gene sequences. In a later analysis, CDR3 sequences and most-parsimonious VDJ recombination scenarios were assigned using the TCRdist pipeline. In a later analysis, each TCR beta chain was defined by its CDR3 amino acid sequence together with its V-gene family, and reads without a unique V-gene family were excluded. In a later analysis, nearly 600 highly shared, low-generation-probability nucleotide sequences were removed to address suspected cross-contamination and a sequencing artifact. A later analysis calculated a clonal expansion index for each public chain from normalized within-repertoire ranks of inferred template counts. In a later analysis, generation probabilities were computed with a VDJ recombination model fitted to out-of-frame rearrangements, and the resulting probabilities were checked against IGoR. In a later analysis, TCR-TCR, TCR-HLA and TCR-CMV co-occurrence was scored with hypergeometric tests, and a repertoire-size bias correction was applied to TCR pairs. A later analysis estimated false discovery rates by permuting HLA or CMV assignments 20 times. In a later analysis, co-occurring TCRs were grouped using DBSCAN, and TCRdist sequence similarity was added for clustering within HLA-allele-positive subsets. For co-occurrence clustering, repertoires with fewer than 30,000 or more than 120,000 public chains were excluded, along with five or six repertoires with anomalous nucleotide sharing. The source is immuneACCESS, and TCRdb retained only in-frame sequences with V and J called. Part of the clones is not carried over; for the studies checked, unresolved V genes explain less than half of this, and the remainder is unexplained. V, J and clone size are those of that table, while D and trimming were read from the DNA. This sample lists roughly 100,000 clones; approximately 86% were detected once. The ten most abundant clones make up roughly 6.1% of the sample.

The specimen sequenced was PBMCs. This receptor was identified in a man between 18 and 29 years old in good health and CMV-seronegative. The chain is encoded by TRBV4-3 joined to TRBJ1-4, with TRBD1 perhaps the D gene, on 6 matching bases. The nucleotide sequence reads TGCGCCAGCAGCCAAGGGGCCAGGGGAACTAATGAAAAACTGTTTTTT. It translates to CASSQGARGTNEKLFF.